This T cell receptor beta chain was sequenced in a study of blood T cells in healthy people across ages. Per the germline V gene, CDR1 is MNHNS and CDR2 is SASEGT. This CDR3 is 14 amino acids long. V dropped 8 bases and J dropped 1 base, with 12 bases sitting between them. Next came a second PCR, run for roughly 6 to 11 cycles, which used a sample-barcoded 5' primer along with a J-beta primer mix. TCRdb reanalysed the 5' RACE reads using MiXCR and keeps one entry per CDR3 protein. The table records hundreds of thousands of distinct CDR3 sequences, 20% to 30% of them present only once. This sample was also put to use in a study of T cells of mothers and their children. This second study says: The extracted RNA was employed in its entirety for cDNA synthesis, at approximately 1.6 ug per 15 ul. With unrelated pairs as the comparison, related mother-child pairs had a slightly higher overlap that was not significant.

The TCR originated in a boy aged 5-17 years in good health. This rearrangement joins TRBV6-1 to TRBJ1-3; D is possibly TRBD1 (6 bases). The sample comprised blood. As DNA, the CDR3 is TGTGCCAGCTACGGGACATATTCTGGAAACACCATATATTTT. As protein: CASYGTYSGNTIYF.